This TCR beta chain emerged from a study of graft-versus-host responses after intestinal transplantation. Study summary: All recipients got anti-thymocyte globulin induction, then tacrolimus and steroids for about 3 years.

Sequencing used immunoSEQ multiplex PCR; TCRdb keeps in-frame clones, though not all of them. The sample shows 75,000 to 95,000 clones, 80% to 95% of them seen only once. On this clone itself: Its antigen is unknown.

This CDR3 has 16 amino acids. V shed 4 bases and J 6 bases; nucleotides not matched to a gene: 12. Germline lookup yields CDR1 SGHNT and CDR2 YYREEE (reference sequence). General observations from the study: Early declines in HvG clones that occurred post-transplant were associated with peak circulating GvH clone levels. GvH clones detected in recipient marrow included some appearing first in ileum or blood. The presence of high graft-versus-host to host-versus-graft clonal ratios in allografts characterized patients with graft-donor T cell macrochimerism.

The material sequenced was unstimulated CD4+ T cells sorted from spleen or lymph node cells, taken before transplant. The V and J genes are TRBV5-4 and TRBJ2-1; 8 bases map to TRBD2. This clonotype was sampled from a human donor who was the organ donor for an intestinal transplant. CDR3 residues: CASSATGGRSGNEQFF. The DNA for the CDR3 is TGTGCCAGCAGCGCTACGGGAGGGCGGTCTGGCAATGAGCAGTTCTTC.